These T cell receptor beta chains were read from a single sample in a study of cytomegalovirus exposure and HLA in healthy donors. The repertoire was sequenced with immunoSEQ multiplex PCR; TCRdb's copy has only in-frame clones and lacks some. This sample yields 130,000 to 150,000 clones, of which roughly nine tenths are seen a single time; about 10% belongs to the top ten. Material: PBMCs. The receptors originated from a woman aged 18-29 years in good health and CMV-seropositive. The CDR3 runs from the conserved cysteine through the conserved F or W. The D gene is left open where the match is weak. Not every row has a clone size; where given, it reads once, few, many or a size class.

v_call	d_call	j_call	clone_size	cdr3_nt	cdr3_aa
TRBV18	NA	TRBJ1-2	NA	TGTGCCAGCTCACCAACTTCGACAGCTTTAGGACATTATGGCTACACCTTC	CASSPTSTALGHYGYTF
TRBV4-1	TRBD1	TRBJ1-2	NA	TGCGCCAGCAGCCAATACCAGGGGGACTATGGCTACACCTTC	CASSQYQGDYGYTF
TRBV2	NA	TRBJ2-4	NA	TGTGCCAGCAGTGAAAGGACAGTGGCCAAAAACATTCAGTACTTC	CASSERTVAKNIQYF
TRBV7-9	TRBD1	TRBJ1-4	NA	TGTGCCAGCAGCCCCGAGGACAGGAGTACTGCAACTAATGAAAAACTGTTTTTT	CASSPEDRSTATNEKLFF
TRBV6-6	NA	TRBJ2-5	NA	TGTGCCAGCAGTTACTCGATGAGGCAAGAGACCCAGTACTTC	CASSYSMRQETQYF
TRBV29-1	NA	TRBJ2-3	NA	TGCAGCGTTGAAATTTTCGGAGATACGCAGTATTTT	CSVEIFGDTQYF
TRBV18	TRBD2	TRBJ2-7	NA	TGTGCCAGCTCACCCTCGGAGCTAGCGGGTGACCCAAAGGTCTACGAGCAGTACTTC	CASSPSELAGDPKVYEQYF
TRBV15	NA	TRBJ2-1	NA	TGTGCCACCAGCAAGTATCAGGGGTTGGATGAGCAGTTCTTC	CATSKYQGLDEQFF
TRBV2	TRBD1	TRBJ1-4	once	TGTGCCAGCAGTGAAGGAAGCAGGGGGCAAGGGGAAAAACTGTTTTTT	CASSEGSRGQGEKLFF
TRBV9	NA	TRBJ1-1	NA	TGTGCCAGCAGCGTGGGCAGTTCGACTGAAGCTTTCTTT	CASSVGSSTEAFF
TRBV2	NA	TRBJ2-2	NA	TGTGCCAGCAGTCGGAGGGGTGGCGGGGAGCTGTTTTTT	CASSRRGGGELFF
TRBV14	NA	TRBJ2-7	NA	TGTGCCAGCAGTACAGGTTACGAGCAGTACTTC	CASSTGYEQYF
TRBV5-1	TRBD1	TRBJ2-5	NA	TGCGCCAGCAGCTGGGGGACAGAAGAGACCCAGTACTTC	CASSWGTEETQYF
TRBV28	NA	TRBJ1-5	NA	TGTGCCAGCAGCCCGCCCCAGGGCAATCAGCCCCAGCATTTT	CASSPPQGNQPQHF
TRBV5-8	NA	TRBJ1-5	NA	TGTGCCAGCAGCTGGAAGGTGGCGCGGCAGCCCCAGCATTTT	CASSWKVARQPQHF
TRBV7-2	NA	TRBJ1-1	NA	TGTGCCAGCAGCTTAGGACTCAGAACTGAAGCTTTCTTT	CASSLGLRTEAFF
TRBV27	TRBD1	TRBJ1-2	NA	TGTGCCAGCAGTTTAGGGGGACAGGGTGGGGATGGCTACACCTTC	CASSLGGQGGDGYTF
TRBV10-3	NA	TRBJ2-7	once	TGTGCCATCAGTGAGGCCGTTAACGGGGGATCTTACGAGCAGTACTTC	CAISEAVNGGSYEQYF
TRBV5-4	TRBD1	TRBJ1-1	NA	TGTGCCAGCAGCTTGGGACAGGGCGGCACTGAAGCTTTCTTT	CASSLGQGGTEAFF
TRBV2	NA	TRBJ1-5	NA	TGTGCCAGCAGTCGGGGGGACGGAGCCGGGCAGCCCCAGCATTTT	CASSRGDGAGQPQHF
TRBV6-6	TRBD2	TRBJ2-5	NA	TGTGCCAGCAGTTGGCGGGGGACTCGACAAGAGACCCAGTACTTC	CASSWRGTRQETQYF
TRBV7-6	TRBD2	TRBJ2-1	NA	TGTGCCAGCAGCTTTCAAACCCGGGGGACTAGCGGACACAATGAGCAGTTCTTC	CASSFQTRGTSGHNEQFF
TRBV4-2	NA	TRBJ1-1	NA	TGTGCCAGCAGCCCGGGGAACACTGAAGCTTTCTTT	CASSPGNTEAFF
TRBV19	TRBD1	TRBJ2-3	NA	TGTGCCAGTAGATGGATAGGACAGGGGGCCGCAGATACGCAGTATTTT	CASRWIGQGAADTQYF
TRBV4-1	TRBD2	TRBJ2-7	NA	TGCGCCAGCAGCCAAGTTGGCCCCCCTTCTAGCGGGGCCTATATGTTTCTCTACGAGCAGTACTTC	CASSQVGPPSSGAYMFLYEQYF
TRBV9	NA	TRBJ2-5	NA	TGTGCCAGCAGCGCGGTTACAGGGAGAGAGACCCAGTACTTC	CASSAVTGRETQYF
TRBV28	NA	TRBJ1-5	NA	TGTGCCAGCAGTCCCGGACAGAGGTTTCAGCCCCAGCATTTT	CASSPGQRFQPQHF
TRBV27	TRBD1	TRBJ1-2	NA	TGTGCCAGCAGTACCCACCGGGACAGATTAAATGGCTACACCTTC	CASSTHRDRLNGYTF
TRBV7-2	TRBD1	TRBJ1-2	NA	TGTGCCAGCAGCTCCCGAAGGACAGGGGAGAATGGCTACACCTTC	CASSSRRTGENGYTF
TRBV28	NA	TRBJ2-3	NA	TGTGCCAGCAAAACCCTGGAGGGCGATTGGACAGATACGCAGTATTTT	CASKTLEGDWTDTQYF
TRBV7-8	NA	TRBJ1-5	NA	TGTGCCAGCAGCTTAGAGAGGGCGGATCAGCCCCAGCATTTT	CASSLERADQPQHF
TRBV19	NA	TRBJ1-2	NA	TGTGCCAGTAGTAAAGGCACACAGGGCTATGGCTACACCTTC	CASSKGTQGYGYTF
TRBV6-5	TRBD1	TRBJ1-2	NA	TGTGCCAGCAGAGTACAGGGGAACTATGGCTACACCTTC	CASRVQGNYGYTF
TRBV6-5	TRBD1	TRBJ1-1	once	TGTGCCAGCAGGGAGACAGGGGGCAACACTGAAGCTTTCTTT	CASRETGGNTEAFF
TRBV6-5	NA	TRBJ2-7	NA	TGTGCCAGCAGCCACCCGGGTGGGGGCGTCTACGAGCAGTACTTC	CASSHPGGGVYEQYF
TRBV27	NA	TRBJ2-5	once	TGTGCCAGCAGTCCCTGGGCGGGTGGAGAGACCCAGTACTTC	CASSPWAGGETQYF
TRBV27	TRBD2	TRBJ2-5	NA	TGTGCCAGCAAGCGTGGTAGCGGGGGCTCTTGGCAAGAGACCCAGTACTTC	CASKRGSGGSWQETQYF
TRBV19	TRBD1	TRBJ1-2	NA	TGTGCCAGTAGTCTACCGGGACAGGGAGATTTCGGGACCTTC	CASSLPGQGDFGTF
TRBV29-1	TRBD1	TRBJ1-2	NA	TGCAGCGTTGAAATAGGACAGGGGGGATATGGCTACACCTTC	CSVEIGQGGYGYTF
TRBV7-9	NA	TRBJ2-3	NA	TGTGCCAGCAGCTTTGTCCGAGCCACAGATACGCAGTATTTT	CASSFVRATDTQYF
TRBV5-1	NA	TRBJ2-6	NA	TGCGCCAGCAGGCAAGTGGGCAGCTCTGGGGCCAACGTCCTGACTTTC	CASRQVGSSGANVLTF
TRBV28	TRBD1	TRBJ1-5	few	TGTGCCCTCTCGGGGTGGACAGGGGATCAGCCCCAGCATTTT	CALSGWTGDQPQHF
TRBV7-9	NA	TRBJ1-6	NA	TGTGCCAGCAGCTATTCGTCACCCCTCCACTTT	CASSYSSPLHF
TRBV4-1	TRBD2	TRBJ2-7	NA	TGCGCCAGCAGCCAAGATGTTGCAGGACTAGCTGGGTACGAGCAGTACTTC	CASSQDVAGLAGYEQYF
TRBV7-9	NA	TRBJ1-3	NA	TGTGCCAGCCGTGGCCTGTCCGGAAACACCATATATTTT	CASRGLSGNTIYF
TRBV7-2	NA	TRBJ2-3	once	TGTGCCAGCAGCCAAAAAGCGGGAGATACGCAGTATTTT	CASSQKAGDTQYF
TRBV28	TRBD1	TRBJ2-7	NA	TGTGCCAGCAGCTTCCCCGGGACAGGGAATTCCTACGAGCAGTACTTC	CASSFPGTGNSYEQYF
TRBV28	TRBD1	TRBJ1-1	once	TGTGCCAGCAGTTTTGGGTTTGGACAGGGTCGAACTGAAGCTTTCTTT	CASSFGFGQGRTEAFF